The T cell receptor beta chain described here comes from a study of T cell responses to AZD1222 COVID-19 vaccine. The CDR3 extends over 14 amino acids. Germline lookup yields CDR1 SQVTM and CDR2 ANQGSEA. Trimming cost V 6 bases and J 3 bases, with 17 bases left between them. Profiled with immunoSEQ multiplex PCR; TCRdb holds only in-frame clones, not every one. Of about 190,000 clones in the sample, approximately 87% are singletons; the top ten hold about 3%. The TCR originated in an adult in good health. The sample here was peripheral blood, taken on day 0 of MenACWY control vaccination. The chain joins TRBV29-1 to TRBJ1-2; D might be TRBD1 (5 bases). The chain's CDR3 is CSVDSTDSHYGYTF. The CDR3, as DNA: TGCAGCGTGGACTCAACCGACAGCCACTATGGCTACACCTTC.